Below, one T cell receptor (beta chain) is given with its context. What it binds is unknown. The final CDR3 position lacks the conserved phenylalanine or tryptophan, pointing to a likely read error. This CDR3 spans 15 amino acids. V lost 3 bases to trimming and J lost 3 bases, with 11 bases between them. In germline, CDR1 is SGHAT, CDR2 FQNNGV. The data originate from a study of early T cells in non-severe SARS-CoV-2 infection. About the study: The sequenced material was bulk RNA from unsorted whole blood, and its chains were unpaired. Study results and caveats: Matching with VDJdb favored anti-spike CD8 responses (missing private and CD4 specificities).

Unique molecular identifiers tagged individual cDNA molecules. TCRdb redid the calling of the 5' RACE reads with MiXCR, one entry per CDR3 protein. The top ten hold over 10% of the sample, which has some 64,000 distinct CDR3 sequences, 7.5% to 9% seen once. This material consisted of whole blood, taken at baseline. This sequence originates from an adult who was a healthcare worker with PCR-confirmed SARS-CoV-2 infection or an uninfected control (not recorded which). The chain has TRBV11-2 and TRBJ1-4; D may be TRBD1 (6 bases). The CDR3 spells CASSLQGKANEKLFL. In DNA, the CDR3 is TGTGCCAGCAGCTTGCAGGGGAAGGCTAATGAAAAACTGTTTCTT.